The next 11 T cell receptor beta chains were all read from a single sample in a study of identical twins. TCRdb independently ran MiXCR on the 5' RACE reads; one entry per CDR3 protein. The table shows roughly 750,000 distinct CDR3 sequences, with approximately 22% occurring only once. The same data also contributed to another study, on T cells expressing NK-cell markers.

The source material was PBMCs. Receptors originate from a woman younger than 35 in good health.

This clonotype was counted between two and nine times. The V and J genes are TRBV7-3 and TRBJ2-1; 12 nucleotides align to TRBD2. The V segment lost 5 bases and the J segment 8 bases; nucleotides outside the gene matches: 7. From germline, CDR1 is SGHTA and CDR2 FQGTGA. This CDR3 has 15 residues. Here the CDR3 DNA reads TGTGCCAGCAGCCTCGGACTAGCGGGGCAGGATGAGCAGTTCTTC. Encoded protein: CASSLGLAGQDEQFF.

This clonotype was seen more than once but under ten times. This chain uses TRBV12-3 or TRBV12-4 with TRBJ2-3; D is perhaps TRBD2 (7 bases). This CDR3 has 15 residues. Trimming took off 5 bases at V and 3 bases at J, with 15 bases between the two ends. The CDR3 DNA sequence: TGTGCCAGCAGTAACAGGGAGGGAGGGACAGATACGCAGTATTTT. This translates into CASSNREGGTDTQYF.

Here the CDR3 reads CSVRAEAYEQYF. In DNA, the CDR3 is TGCAGCGTAAGAGCGGAGGCCTACGAGCAGTACTTC. The chain recombines TRBV29-1 with TRBJ2-7, with a possible D match to TRBD2 (5 bases). This CDR3 region has 12 residues. V was clipped by 6 bases and J by 2 bases, with 11 bases between them. CDR1 and CDR2 from the germline V gene are SQVTM and ANQGSEA.

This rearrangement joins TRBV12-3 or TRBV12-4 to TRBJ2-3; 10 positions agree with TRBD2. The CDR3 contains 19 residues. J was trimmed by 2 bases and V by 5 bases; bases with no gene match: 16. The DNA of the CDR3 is TGTGCCAGCAGTGGCCTGGGAGCGGGGGGGCATGCCCACACAGATACGCAGTATTTT. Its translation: CASSGLGAGGHAHTDTQYF.

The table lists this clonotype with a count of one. The CDR3 spells CASSLRPFNEKLFF. DNA of the CDR3: TGTGCCAGCAGCTTAAGGCCGTTTAATGAAAAACTGTTTTTT. The J gene is TRBJ1-4, the V gene TRBV7-2; D unresolved. The germline V and J ends were trimmed by 2 bases and 4 bases, with 8 bases remaining between them. The CDR3 has 14 amino acids. CDR1 SGHTA and CDR2 FQGNSA come from the germline V gene.

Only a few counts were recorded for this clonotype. The CDR3 region has the DNA TGTGCCAGCAGTTATCGACAGGGTCACGTAAACATTCAGTACTTC. It yields the protein CASSYRQGHVNIQYF. The J gene is TRBJ2-4, the V gene TRBV12-3 or TRBV12-4; 7 positions agree with TRBD1. Unmatched junction bases numbered 9, after V lost 4 bases and J lost 6 bases. The CDR3 extends over 15 amino acids.

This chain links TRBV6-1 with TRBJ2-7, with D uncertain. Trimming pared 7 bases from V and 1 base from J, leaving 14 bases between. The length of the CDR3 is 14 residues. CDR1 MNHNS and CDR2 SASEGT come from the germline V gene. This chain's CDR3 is CASIRGWGSYEQYF. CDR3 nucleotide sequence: TGTGCCAGCATCCGCGGATGGGGTTCCTACGAGCAGTACTTC.

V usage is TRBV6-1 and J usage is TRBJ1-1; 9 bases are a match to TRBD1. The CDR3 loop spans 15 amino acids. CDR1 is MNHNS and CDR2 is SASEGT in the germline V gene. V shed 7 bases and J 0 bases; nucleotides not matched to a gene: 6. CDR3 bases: TGTGCCAGCAAAGGACAGGGGATTATGAACACTGAAGCTTTCTTT. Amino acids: CASKGQGIMNTEAFF.

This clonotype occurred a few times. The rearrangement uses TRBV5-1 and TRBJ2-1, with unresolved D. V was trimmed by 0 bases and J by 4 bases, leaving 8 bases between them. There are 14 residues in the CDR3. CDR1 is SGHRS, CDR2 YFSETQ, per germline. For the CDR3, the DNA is TGCGCCAGCAGCTTGGGACACCAATACAATGAGCAGTTCTTC. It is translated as CASSLGHQYNEQFF. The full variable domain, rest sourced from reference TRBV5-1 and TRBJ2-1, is KAGVTQTPRYLIKTRGQQVTLSCSPISGHRSVSWYQQTPGQGLQFLFEYFSETQRNKGNFPGRFSGRQFSNSRSEMNVSTLELGDSALYLCASSLGHQYNEQFFGPGTRLTVL.

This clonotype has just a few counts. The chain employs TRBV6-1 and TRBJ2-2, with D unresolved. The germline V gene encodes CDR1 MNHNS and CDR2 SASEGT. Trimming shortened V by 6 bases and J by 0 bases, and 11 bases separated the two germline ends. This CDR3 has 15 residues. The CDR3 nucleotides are TGTGCCAGCAGCCGACACGATTCGAACACCGGGGAGCTGTTTTTT. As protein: CASSRHDSNTGELFF.

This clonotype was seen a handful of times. CDR3 nucleotides: TGCGCCAGCAGCTTGGAACACAGGGTGTACGAGCAGTACTTC. Translating gives CASSLEHRVYEQYF. This chain uses TRBV5-1 with TRBJ2-7; the D gene is possibly TRBD1 (6 bases). The CDR3 spans 14 residues. Deletions cut 0 bases from V and 4 bases from J, with 11 bases between. CDR1 is SGHRS and CDR2 is YFSETQ in the germline V gene.